The 26 T cell receptor beta chains below all came from one sample that was sequenced in a study of blood T cell repertoires in COVID-19. Some clones are missing from TCRdb's copy, which holds only in-frame ones; the method was immunoSEQ multiplex PCR. The sample has some 390,000 clones; about 88% are singletons. Sequenced: peripheral blood. Every receptor here comes from a human donor in a cohort sampled during active COVID-19.

The CDR3: CASSELRGDEKLFF. CDR3 bases: TGTGCCAGCAGTGAACTCAGGGGAGATGAAAAACTGTTTTTT. This sequence joins TRBV6-1 and TRBJ1-4; D might be TRBD1 (6 bases). Germline V CDR1 and CDR2: MNHNS, SASEGT. Deletions cut 2 bases from V and 6 bases from J, with 10 bases between. This CDR3 region has 14 residues.

The rearrangement uses TRBV19 and TRBJ2-5; D is perhaps TRBD1 (5 bases). The CDR3 covers 15 residues. Looked up from germline, CDR1 is LNHDA and CDR2 is SQIVND (reference sequence). V was pared by 4 bases and J by 2 bases, with 14 bases between. The CDR3 nucleotides are TGTGCCAGTAGTACCCTCCGGAACAGGCAAGAGACCCAGTACTTC. Its translation: CASSTLRNRQETQYF. Based on the CDR3 plus reference TRBV19 and TRBJ2-5, the full variable domain is DGGITQSPKYLFRKEGQNVTLSCEQNLNHDAMYWYRQDPGQGLRLIYYSQIVNDFQKGDIAEGYSVSREKKESFPLTVTSAQKNPTAFYLCASSTLRNRQETQYFGPGTRLLVL.

The rearrangement joins TRBV5-1 to TRBJ1-2; TRBD1 matches 7 bases. Per germline, CDR1 SGHRS and CDR2 YFSETQ. This CDR3 spans 13 amino acids. The trim removed 2 bases at V and 6 bases at J, leaving 4 bases unmatched. In nucleotides, the CDR3 is TGCGCCAGCAGCTTAGGGACAGAGCATGGCTACACCTTC. Its translation: CASSLGTEHGYTF.

The chain links TRBV11-2 to TRBJ2-1; D is uncertain. In germline, CDR1 is SGHAT, CDR2 FQNNGV. V lost 5 bases and J 0 bases, leaving 5 bases between the germline ends. The CDR3 consists of 13 residues. This chain's CDR3 is CASSGDSYNEQFF. The CDR3 DNA sequence: TGTGCCAGCAGCGGAGACTCCTACAATGAGCAGTTCTTC.

The chain joins TRBV10-2 to TRBJ1-6, with D possibly matching TRBD1 (6 bases). CDR1 WSHSY and CDR2 SAAADI come from the germline V gene. This CDR3 has 17 residues. Trimming pared 2 bases from V and 7 bases from J, leaving 18 bases between. CDR3 loop: CASSEPRTVRGNSPLHF. The CDR3 coding sequence is TGCGCCAGCAGTGAGCCACGGACAGTGAGAGGGAATTCACCCCTCCACTTT.

V is TRBV28 and J is TRBJ2-6, with a tentative D call TRBD1 (6 bases). Germline V CDR1 and CDR2: MDHEN, SYDVKM. The CDR3 covers 18 residues. The ends were cut back, 6 bases at V and 1 base at J, with 19 bases in the middle. The CDR3 region has the DNA TGTGCCAGCAGGCCCACTCGGGACACCTTATCTGGGGCCAACGTCCTGACTTTC. Its protein product is CASRPTRDTLSGANVLTF.

The chain combines TRBV28 with TRBJ2-6; D gene unclear. Between the trimmed V and J ends, which lost 7 bases and 1 base, there was a span of 5 bases. The CDR3 contains 13 residues. CDR1 and CDR2 from the germline V gene are MDHEN and SYDVKM. Written as DNA, the CDR3 is TGTGCCAGCACCATTTCTGGGGCCAACGTCCTGACTTTC. This gives the protein CASTISGANVLTF.

CDR3: CASSPLLSSYNEQFF. DNA for the CDR3: TGTGCCAGCAGCCCCCTCCTAAGCTCCTACAATGAGCAGTTCTTC. The gene calls are TRBV3-1 (or the pseudogene TRBV3-2) and TRBJ2-1, with no clear D. Looked up from germline, CDR1 is LGHDT and CDR2 is YNNKEL (reference sequence). The CDR3 runs to 15 residues. V lost 4 bases to trimming and J lost 0 bases, with 10 bases between them.

J is TRBJ1-6 and V is TRBV19; D is possibly TRBD1 (5 bases). CDR1 and CDR2 from the germline V gene are LNHDA and SQIVND (reference sequence). The length of the CDR3 is 15 residues. Trimming stripped 3 bases from V and 8 bases from J, with 14 bases between. The CDR3 loop reads CASSIGQNRDSPLHF. The CDR3 bases are TGTGCCAGTAGTATCGGACAAAATAGGGATTCACCCCTCCACTTT.

A word on this clone: Other nucleotide sequences in the sample specify the same CDR3. The chain uses TRBV11-2 and TRBJ2-1; 7 positions match TRBD2. The CDR3 runs to 15 residues. V dropped 5 bases and J dropped 0; count of bases not matched to a gene: 4. The germline V gene encodes CDR1 SGHAT and CDR2 FQNNGV. The CDR3 DNA reads as TGTGCCAGCAGCCTAGGACTAGGCTCCTACAATGAGCAGTTCTTC. This sequence encodes CASSLGLGSYNEQFF.

The rearrangement uses TRBV10-2 and TRBJ1-3, with D perhaps matching TRBD1 (6 bases). The CDR3 runs 15 residues. V was shortened by 2 bases and J by 3 bases, with 11 bases between the two germline ends. CDR1 and CDR2 (germline): WSHSY, SAAADI. DNA of the CDR3: TGCGCCAGCAGTGAGGACAGGTTCAATGGAAACACCATATATTTT. It translates to CASSEDRFNGNTIYF.

The J gene is TRBJ2-6, the V gene TRBV28; 8 nucleotides match TRBD1. The germline CDR1 and CDR2 sequences are MDHEN and SYDVKM. This CDR3 has 17 amino acids. V gave up 6 bases and J gave up 3 bases; unmatched junction bases: 10. The CDR3 bases are TGTGCCAGCAGCCCGACAGGGGAGGTTTTTGGGGCCAACGTCCTGACTTTC. Its translation: CASSPTGEVFGANVLTF.

The rearrangement links TRBV7-8 to TRBJ1-2, with a possible D match to TRBD1 (6 bases). Germline assignment: CDR1 SGHVS and CDR2 FQNEAQ. V was trimmed by 5 bases and J by 4 bases, leaving 29 bases between them. This CDR3 is built from 19 residues. Written as DNA, the CDR3 is TGTGCCAGCAGCCCCTGGGGGCAGGGAGTCTCAATCTTTATCTATGGCTACACCTTC. Encoded protein: CASSPWGQGVSIFIYGYTF. The whole variable domain, remainder taken from reference TRBV7-8 and TRBJ1-2, is GAGVSQSPRYKVAKRGQDVALRCDPISGHVSLFWYQQALGQGPEFLTYFQNEAQLDKSGLPSDRFFAERPEGSVSTLKIQRTQQEDSAVYLCASSPWGQGVSIFIYGYTFGSGTRLTVV.

This clone has just a few counts. This chain connects TRBV27 to TRBJ1-6, with 7 bases fitting TRBD1. Germline CDR1 MNHEY, CDR2 SMNVEV (reference sequence). The CDR3 loop spans 16 amino acids. V shed 0 bases and J 10 bases; nucleotides not matched to a gene: 9. The CDR3 loop reads CASSLSVRQGGSPLHF. As DNA, the CDR3 is TGTGCCAGCAGTTTATCTGTAAGACAGGGAGGATCACCCCTCCACTTT.

This chain links TRBV5-1 with TRBJ2-3; 7 nucleotides line up with TRBD1. From germline, CDR1 is SGHRS and CDR2 YFSETQ. V lost 4 bases and J lost 4; bases outside the gene matches: 6. The CDR3 spans 14 residues. The CDR3 loop reads CASSQGQAADTQYF. The DNA of the CDR3 is TGCGCCAGCAGCCAAGGACAGGCCGCAGATACGCAGTATTTT.

This chain connects TRBV2 to TRBJ1-2, with D unclear. Germline CDR1 SNHLY, CDR2 FYNNEI. CDR3 length: 11 amino acids. V was shortened by 5 bases and J by 7 bases, with 8 bases between the two germline ends. CDR3 sequence (DNA): TGTGCCAGCAGTATCGGACTTGGCTACACCTTC. As protein: CASSIGLGYTF.

The V and J genes are TRBV6-5 and TRBJ2-1, with 7 bases fitting TRBD2. V lost 2 bases to trimming and J lost 5 bases; unmatched junction nucleotides: 6. The CDR3 covers 15 residues. The germline V gene has CDR1 MNHEY and CDR2 SVGAGI. The CDR3 DNA reads as TGTGCCAGCAGTTACAGCGGACTAGGGAACAATGAGCAGTTCTTC. This sequence encodes CASSYSGLGNNEQFF.

This chain connects TRBV30 to TRBJ1-1, with D maybe TRBD1 (6 bases). The ends were cut back, 4 bases at V and 1 base at J, with 13 bases in the middle. Germline V gene sequence: CDR1 GTSNPN, CDR2 SVGIG (reference sequence). The CDR3 is made up of 14 amino acids. CDR3 loop: CAWMAGVPNTEAFF. CDR3 coding DNA: TGTGCCTGGATGGCAGGGGTTCCGAACACTGAAGCTTTCTTT.

This clone was seen ten or more times. The V call is TRBV11-2, the J call TRBJ1-6; D is unresolved. V lost 3 bases to trimming and J lost 0 bases, with 9 bases between them. The CDR3 extends over 16 amino acids. CDR1 SGHAT and CDR2 FQNNGV come from the germline V gene. The CDR3 coding sequence is TGTGCCAGCAGCTTTGGTGGGAGCTCCTATAATTCACCCCTCCACTTT. Amino acid sequence: CASSFGGSSYNSPLHF.

This chain links TRBV11-2 with TRBJ2-1, with 8 bases that match TRBD2. Per germline, CDR1 SGHAT and CDR2 FQNNGV. The junction had 7 bases not matched to a gene; V was cut back by 3 bases and J by 9 bases. This CDR3 is 14 amino acids long. CDR3 sequence: CASSFPGLGTEQFF. CDR3 bases: TGTGCCAGCAGCTTTCCGGGACTAGGTACTGAGCAGTTCTTC.

This chain uses TRBV13 with TRBJ2-5, with 11 bases fitting TRBD2. The CDR3 is 16 amino acids. Germline V CDR1 and CDR2: PRHDT, FYEKMQ (reference sequence). With V trimmed by 5 bases and J by 4 bases, 9 bases remained unmatched. CDR3 sequence reads: CASSPRLAGKGETQYF. CDR3 nucleotides: TGTGCCAGCAGCCCCCGACTAGCGGGAAAGGGAGAGACCCAGTACTTC.

This chain joins TRBV5-1 and TRBJ2-2; D ambiguous. The length of the CDR3 is 14 residues. Germline V gene data show CDR1 as SGHRS and CDR2 as YFSETQ. V shed 0 bases and J shed 5 bases, with 8 bases lying between them. CDR3 sequence reads: CASSLVMRTGELFF. In DNA form, the CDR3 reads TGCGCCAGCAGCTTGGTTATGAGGACCGGGGAGCTGTTTTTT.

This sequence joins TRBV5-5 and TRBJ1-1; 7 bases align to TRBD1. After removal of 4 bases from V and 3 bases from J, the junction contained 3 bases not matched to a gene. The CDR3 consists of 13 residues. The germline CDR1 and CDR2 sequences are SGHKS and YYEKEE (reference sequence). This CDR3 is CASSPGQYTEAFF. DNA for the CDR3: TGTGCCAGCAGCCCGGGACAGTACACTGAAGCTTTCTTT. The full variable domain, rest sourced from reference TRBV5-5 and TRBJ1-1, is DAGVTQSPTHLIKTRGQQVTLRCSPISGHKSVSWYQQVLGQGPQFIFQYYEKEERGRGNFPDRFSARQFPNYSSELNVNALLLGDSALYLCASSPGQYTEAFFGQGTRLTVV.

The V gene is TRBV7-8, the J gene TRBJ2-3; 8 bases line up with TRBD2. This CDR3 spans 17 amino acids. V was pared by 1 base and J by 5 bases, with 11 bases of the junction left unmatched. Germline CDR1 reads SGHVS; CDR2 reads FQNEAQ. The DNA of the CDR3 is TGTGCCAGCAGCTTAGTATCCAGCGGGGGAACGAGAGATACGCAGTATTTT. As protein: CASSLVSSGGTRDTQYF.

This clone was counted at least ten times. This sequence joins TRBV2 and TRBJ2-7; D gene uncertain. The V gene's germline CDR1 is SNHLY and CDR2 FYNNEI. Trimming shortened V by 1 base and J by 3 bases, and 10 bases separated the two germline ends. The CDR3 is made up of 14 amino acids. This chain's CDR3 is CASSEDPRVYEQYF. CDR3 nucleotides: TGTGCCAGCAGTGAAGACCCTAGAGTCTACGAGCAGTACTTC.

V is TRBV6-5 and J is TRBJ2-1; 8 bases map to TRBD2. The CDR3 extends over 14 amino acids. The ends lost 5 bases at V and 2 bases at J; junction bases unmatched: 2. CDR1 and CDR2 from the germline V gene are MNHEY and SVGAGI. CDR3 sequence: CASSQGLAYNEQFF. CDR3 coding DNA: TGTGCCAGCAGTCAGGGACTAGCCTACAATGAGCAGTTCTTC.